The present T cell receptor (beta chain) was sequenced within a study of blood T cells in healthy people across ages. General observations from the study: In older individuals, TCR beta diversity per million T cells was lower, falling roughly linearly with age. Naive T cell percentage showed a strong correlation with TCR beta diversity.

For every donor, a draw yielded around 10 milliliters of peripheral blood. CDR1 and CDR2 (germline): SGHTA, FQGNSA. This CDR3 contains 14 residues. The V gene lost 1 base and the J gene lost 8 bases, with 9 bases spanning the gap. The second PCR ran about 6 to 12 cycles with a sample-barcoded 5' primer and J-beta primers. Each cDNA molecule carried a tag from a template-switch adaptor that contained 12 random nucleotides. From the 5' RACE reads, TCRdb called clonotypes with MiXCR, one entry per CDR3 protein. The sample yields 1.5 million to 1.8 million distinct CDR3 sequences, 35% to 45% seen once. On this clonotype: As yet, its antigen is unknown.

The chain couples TRBV7-2 to TRBJ1-6; D gene unclear. Sequenced material: blood. The receptor's source is a woman aged 18-30 years in good health. Written as DNA, the CDR3 is TGTGCCAGCAGCTTAGTTTCTACGTATTCACCCCTCCACTTT. It codes for CASSLVSTYSPLHF.